This T cell receptor beta chain was retrieved from a study of blood T cells in healthy people across ages. A minimum of 6 micrograms of total RNA was extracted per sample. Whole-study results and caveats: Strongly correlated with naive T cell percentage was TCR beta diversity. Age showed a roughly linear inverse relationship with TCR beta diversity per million T cells. Higher diversity, along with more naive CD4+ cells, distinguished long-lived donors from aged donors.

Trimming cost V 6 bases and J 4 bases, with 18 bases left between them. This CDR3 is 15 amino acids long. As regards this clonotype: The antigen remains unidentified.

Then a second PCR, running roughly 6 to 12 cycles, was carried out with a sample-barcoded 5' primer and a J-beta primer mix. TCRdb re-derived calls from the 5' RACE reads in MiXCR, one entry per CDR3 protein. The sample shows about 1 million distinct CDR3 sequences, around 45% of them seen only once. The source is a woman aged 55-75 years in good health. The sample was blood. V gene TRBV12-3 or TRBV12-4 combines with J gene TRBJ1-2; TRBD1 might be the D (6 bases). CDR3 DNA: TGTGCCAGCAGACCCGCATCAGGGGTGGTCTATGGCTACACCTTC. Translation: CASRPASGVVYGYTF.